The following is a T cell receptor (beta chain) sequence with its context. Treatment: some 20 received Ad26.COV2.S at low or high dose, single or two shots; roughly five received placebo; per-sample allocation not given. The samples date from day 63 after the first vaccine or placebo injection. In Boston, the donor was an adult between 18-55 years of age. This specimen belongs to a study of Ad26.COV2.S vaccination and SARS-CoV-2 variants. The germline CDR1 and CDR2 sequences are LNHDA and SQIVND (reference sequence). The V end lost 6 bases, the J end lost 4 bases, and 9 bases lay between the germline ends. The CDR3 is made up of 12 amino acids. This table comes from immunoSEQ multiplex PCR, and its TCRdb copy is limited to in-frame clones, with some not included. The repertoire holds 350,000 to 400,000 clones, about 85% seen once, with 3.5% in the top ten.

The sequence was obtained from a person between 18 and 65 years old who received the Ad26.COV2.S COVID-19 vaccine or a placebo. The chain combines TRBV19 with TRBJ1-1; no clear D gene. This sample comprised peripheral blood, obtained in a trial of Ad26.COV2.S vaccine versus placebo. The CDR3 is CASRDTSTEAFF. The DNA for the CDR3 is TGTGCCAGTAGAGACACGAGCACTGAAGCTTTCTTT. Together with reference TRBV19 and TRBJ1-1, the CDR3 gives the full variable domain: DGGITQSPKYLFRKEGQNVTLSCEQNLNHDAMYWYRQDPGQGLRLIYYSQIVNDFQKGDIAEGYSVSREKKESFPLTVTSAQKNPTAFYLCASRDTSTEAFFGQGTRLTVV.